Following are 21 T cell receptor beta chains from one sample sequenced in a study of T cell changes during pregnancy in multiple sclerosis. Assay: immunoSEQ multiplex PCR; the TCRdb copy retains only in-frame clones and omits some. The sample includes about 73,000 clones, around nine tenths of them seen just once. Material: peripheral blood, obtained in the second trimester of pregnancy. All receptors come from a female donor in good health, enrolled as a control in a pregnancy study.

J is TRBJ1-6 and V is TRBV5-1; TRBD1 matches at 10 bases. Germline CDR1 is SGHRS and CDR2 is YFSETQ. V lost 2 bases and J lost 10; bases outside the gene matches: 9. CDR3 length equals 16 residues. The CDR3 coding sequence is TGCGCCAGCAGCTTCGATGGGACAGGGGTAAAATCACCCCTCCACTTT. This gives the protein CASSFDGTGVKSPLHF.

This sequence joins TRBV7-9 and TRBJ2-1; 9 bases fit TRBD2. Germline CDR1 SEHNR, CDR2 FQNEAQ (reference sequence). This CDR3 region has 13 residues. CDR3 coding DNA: TGTGCGCCGTGGGCTAGCGGGGTCAATGAGCAGTTCTTC. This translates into CAPWASGVNEQFF.

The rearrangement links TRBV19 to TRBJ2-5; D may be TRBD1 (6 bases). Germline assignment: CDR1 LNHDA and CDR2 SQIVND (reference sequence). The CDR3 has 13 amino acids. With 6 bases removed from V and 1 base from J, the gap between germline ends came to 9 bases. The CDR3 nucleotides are TGTGCCAGTAGCTGGGGGCTCCAAGAGACCCAGTACTTC. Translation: CASSWGLQETQYF.

The CDR3 nucleotides are TGTGCCAGCAGCTTAGGGGAGGGAAGCTACACCTTC. Its translation is CASSLGEGSYTF. The chain is built from TRBV7-9 and TRBJ1-2; D remains ambiguous. Germline V gene lookup returns CDR1 SEHNR and CDR2 FQNEAQ (reference sequence). This CDR3 region has 12 residues. V was clipped by 1 base and J by 9 bases, with 9 bases between them.

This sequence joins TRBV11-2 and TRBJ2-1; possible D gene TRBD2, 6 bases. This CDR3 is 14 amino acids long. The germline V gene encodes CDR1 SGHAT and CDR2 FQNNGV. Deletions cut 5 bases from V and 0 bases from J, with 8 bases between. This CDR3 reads CASSAGRSYNEQFF. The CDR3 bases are TGTGCCAGCAGCGCGGGGCGCTCCTACAATGAGCAGTTCTTC.

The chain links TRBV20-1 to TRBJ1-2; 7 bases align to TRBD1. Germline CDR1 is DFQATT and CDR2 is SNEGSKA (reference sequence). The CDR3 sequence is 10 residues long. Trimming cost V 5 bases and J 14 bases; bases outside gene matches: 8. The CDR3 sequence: CSAPDRDPTF. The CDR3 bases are TGCAGTGCTCCCGACAGGGACCCTACCTTC.

DNA of the CDR3: TGTGCCAGCAGCCCGACAGATTATGGAAACACCATATATTTT. Amino acids: CASSPTDYGNTIYF. The chain uses TRBV6-5 and TRBJ1-3; possible D gene TRBD1, 5 bases. Trimming took off 6 bases at V and 3 bases at J, with 12 bases between the two ends. The CDR3 sequence is 14 residues long. Germline-derived CDR1 and CDR2 are MNHEY and SVGAGI.

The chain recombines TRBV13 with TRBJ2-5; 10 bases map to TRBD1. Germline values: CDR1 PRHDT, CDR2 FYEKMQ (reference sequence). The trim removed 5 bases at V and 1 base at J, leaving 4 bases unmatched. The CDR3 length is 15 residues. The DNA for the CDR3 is TGTGCCAGCAGCCGACAGGGGGCATTCCAAGAGACCCAGTACTTC. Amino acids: CASSRQGAFQETQYF.

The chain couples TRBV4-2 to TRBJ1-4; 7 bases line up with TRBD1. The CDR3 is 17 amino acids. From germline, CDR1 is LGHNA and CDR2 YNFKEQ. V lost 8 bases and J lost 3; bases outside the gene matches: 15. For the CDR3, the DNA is TGTGCCAGCTACGGAATGTTCCGGGACAGCCCTAATGAAAAACTGTTTTTT. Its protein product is CASYGMFRDSPNEKLFF.

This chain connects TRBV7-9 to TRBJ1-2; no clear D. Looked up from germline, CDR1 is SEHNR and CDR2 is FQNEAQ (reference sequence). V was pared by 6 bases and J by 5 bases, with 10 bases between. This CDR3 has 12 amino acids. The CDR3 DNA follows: TGTGCCAGCAGGCCCTACCTATATGGCTACACCTTC. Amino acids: CASRPYLYGYTF.

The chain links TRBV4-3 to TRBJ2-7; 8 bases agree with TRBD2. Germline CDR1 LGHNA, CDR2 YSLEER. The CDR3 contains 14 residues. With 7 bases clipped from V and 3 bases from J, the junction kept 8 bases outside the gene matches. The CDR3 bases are TGCGCCAGCACCCCCGGGAGGGGATTCTACGAGCAGTACTTC. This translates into CASTPGRGFYEQYF.

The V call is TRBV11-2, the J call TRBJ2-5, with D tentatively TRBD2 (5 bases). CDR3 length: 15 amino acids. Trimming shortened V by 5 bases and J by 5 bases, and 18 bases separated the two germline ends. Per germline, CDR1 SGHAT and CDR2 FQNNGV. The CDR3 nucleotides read TGTGCCAGCAGCCCAAGGGAGAGACGTATCGAGACCCAGTACTTC. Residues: CASSPRERRIETQYF.

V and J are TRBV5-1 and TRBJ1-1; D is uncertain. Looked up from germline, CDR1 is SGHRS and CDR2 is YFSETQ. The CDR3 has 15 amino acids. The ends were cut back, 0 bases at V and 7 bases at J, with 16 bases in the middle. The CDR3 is CASSLAGAPPYEAFF. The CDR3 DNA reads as TGCGCCAGCAGCTTGGCCGGAGCCCCGCCGTATGAAGCTTTCTTT.

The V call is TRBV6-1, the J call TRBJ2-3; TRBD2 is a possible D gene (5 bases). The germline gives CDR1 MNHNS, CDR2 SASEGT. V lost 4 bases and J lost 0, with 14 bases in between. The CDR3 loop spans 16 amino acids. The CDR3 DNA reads TGTGCCAGCAGTGTCGGACTTGTTCCTAGCACAGATACGCAGTATTTT. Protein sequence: CASSVGLVPSTDTQYF.

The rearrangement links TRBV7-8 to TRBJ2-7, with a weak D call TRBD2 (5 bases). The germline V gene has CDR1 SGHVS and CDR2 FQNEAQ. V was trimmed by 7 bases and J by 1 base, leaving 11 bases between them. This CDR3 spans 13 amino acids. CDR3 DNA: TGTGCCAGCATGGGAGCATTATCCTACGAGCAGTACTTC. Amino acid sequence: CASMGALSYEQYF. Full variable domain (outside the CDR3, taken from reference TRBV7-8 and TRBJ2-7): GAGVSQSPRYKVAKRGQDVALRCDPISGHVSLFWYQQALGQGPEFLTYFQNEAQLDKSGLPSDRFFAERPEGSVSTLKIQRTQQEDSAVYLCASMGALSYEQYFGPGTRLTVT.

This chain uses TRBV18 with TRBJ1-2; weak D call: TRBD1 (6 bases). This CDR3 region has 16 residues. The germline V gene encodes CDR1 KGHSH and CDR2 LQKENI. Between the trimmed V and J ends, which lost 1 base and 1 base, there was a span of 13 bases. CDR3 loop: CASSPQKIRGNYGYTF. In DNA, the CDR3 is TGTGCCAGCTCACCACAAAAAATCAGGGGTAACTATGGCTACACCTTC.

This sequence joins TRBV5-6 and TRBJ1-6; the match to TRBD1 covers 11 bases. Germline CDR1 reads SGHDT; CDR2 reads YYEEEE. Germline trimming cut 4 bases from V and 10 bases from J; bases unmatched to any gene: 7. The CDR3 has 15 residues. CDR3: CASSEDRGQWSPLHF. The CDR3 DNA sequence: TGTGCCAGCAGCGAGGACAGGGGGCAATGGTCACCCCTCCACTTT.

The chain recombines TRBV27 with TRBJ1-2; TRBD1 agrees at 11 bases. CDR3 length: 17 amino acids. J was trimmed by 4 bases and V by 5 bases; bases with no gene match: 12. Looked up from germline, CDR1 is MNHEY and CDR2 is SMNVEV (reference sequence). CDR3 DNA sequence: TGTGCCAGCAGTCCGTCGGGGGGACAGGGGGTAGGCTATGGCTACACCTTC. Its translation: CASSPSGGQGVGYGYTF.

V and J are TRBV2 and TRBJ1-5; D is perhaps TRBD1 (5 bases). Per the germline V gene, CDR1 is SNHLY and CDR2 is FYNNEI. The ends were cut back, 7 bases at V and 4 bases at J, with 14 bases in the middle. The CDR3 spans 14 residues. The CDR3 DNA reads TGTGCCAGCACCCTGGAACAGGAAAATCAGCCCCAGCATTTT. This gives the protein CASTLEQENQPQHF.

The CDR3 reads CASSSRGSPLHF. The CDR3, as DNA: TGTGCCAGCAGCAGCAGGGGGTCACCCCTCCACTTT. The chain recombines TRBV5-4 with TRBJ1-6; the match to TRBD1 covers 7 bases. J was trimmed by 10 bases and V by 4 bases; bases with no gene match: 2. This CDR3 is built from 12 residues. The germline V gene encodes CDR1 SGHNT and CDR2 YYREEE (reference sequence).

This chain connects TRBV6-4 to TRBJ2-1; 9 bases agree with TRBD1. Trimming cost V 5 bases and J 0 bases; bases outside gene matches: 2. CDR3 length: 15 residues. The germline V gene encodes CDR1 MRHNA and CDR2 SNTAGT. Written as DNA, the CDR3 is TGTGCCAGCAGTATGGGACAGGGCTCCTACAATGAGCAGTTCTTC. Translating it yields CASSMGQGSYNEQFF.